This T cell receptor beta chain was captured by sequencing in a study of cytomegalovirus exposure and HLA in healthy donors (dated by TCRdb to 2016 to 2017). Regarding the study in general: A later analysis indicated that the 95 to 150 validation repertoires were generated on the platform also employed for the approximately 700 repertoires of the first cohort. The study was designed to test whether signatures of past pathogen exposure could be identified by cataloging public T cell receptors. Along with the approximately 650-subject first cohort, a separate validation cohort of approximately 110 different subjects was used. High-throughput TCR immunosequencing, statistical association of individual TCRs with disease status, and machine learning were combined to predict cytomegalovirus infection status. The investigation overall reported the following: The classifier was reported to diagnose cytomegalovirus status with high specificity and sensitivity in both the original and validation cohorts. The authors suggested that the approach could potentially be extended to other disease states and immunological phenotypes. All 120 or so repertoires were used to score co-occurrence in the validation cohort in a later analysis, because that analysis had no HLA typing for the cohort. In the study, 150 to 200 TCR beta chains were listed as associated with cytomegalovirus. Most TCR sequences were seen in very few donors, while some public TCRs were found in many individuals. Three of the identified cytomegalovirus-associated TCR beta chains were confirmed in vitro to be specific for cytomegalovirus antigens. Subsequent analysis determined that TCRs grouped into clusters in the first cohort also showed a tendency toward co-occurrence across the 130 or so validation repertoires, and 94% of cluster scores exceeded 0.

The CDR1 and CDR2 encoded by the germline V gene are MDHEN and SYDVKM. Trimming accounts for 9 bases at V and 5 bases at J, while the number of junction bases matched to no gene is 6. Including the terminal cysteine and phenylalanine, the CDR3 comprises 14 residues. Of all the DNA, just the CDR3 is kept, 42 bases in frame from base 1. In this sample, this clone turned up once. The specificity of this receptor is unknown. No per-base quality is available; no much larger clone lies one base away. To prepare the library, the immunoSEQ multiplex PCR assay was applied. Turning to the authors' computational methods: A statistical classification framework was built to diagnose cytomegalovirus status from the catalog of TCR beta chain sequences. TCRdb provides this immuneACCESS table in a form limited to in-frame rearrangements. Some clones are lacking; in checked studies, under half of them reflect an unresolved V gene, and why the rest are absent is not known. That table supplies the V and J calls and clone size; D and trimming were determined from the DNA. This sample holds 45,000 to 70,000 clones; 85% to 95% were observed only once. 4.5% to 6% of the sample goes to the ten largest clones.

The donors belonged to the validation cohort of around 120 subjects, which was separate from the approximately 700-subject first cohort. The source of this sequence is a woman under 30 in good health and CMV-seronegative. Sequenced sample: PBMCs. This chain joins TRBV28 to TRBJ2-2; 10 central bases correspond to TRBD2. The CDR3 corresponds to CASKGTSETGELFF. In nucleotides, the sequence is TGTGCCAGTAAGGGGACTAGCGAAACCGGGGAGCTGTTTTTT.